The present TCR beta chain was sequenced within a study of vaccination and CD4 T cells after COVID-19. Study summary: Post-diagnosis, post-COVID samples were collected after a median around 100 days, ranging 35 to 161. Findings and limits, study-wide: The researchers studied relatively few convalescent patients and omitted early post-infection timepoints.

Time point meaning: late sampling 161 to 241 days after vaccination in a few convalescent patients. Noted treatment: approximately nine-day PBMC culture with coronavirus spike peptide pools or control peptides (ViraFEST assay). Cultured CD4+ T cells had their DNA profiled by the Oncomine TCR Beta short-read assay. From cultured CD4+ T cells, genomic DNA was extracted. Using its own MiXCR run on the PCR reads, TCRdb lists one record per CDR3 protein. Among tens of thousands of distinct CDR3 sequences listed, about 31% were seen once. This clonotype was counted only a few times. Its specificity is not known. V lost 4 bases and J 10 bases, leaving 12 bases between the germline ends. The CDR3 runs to 11 residues. CDR1 DFQATT and CDR2 SNEGSKA come from the germline V gene (reference sequence).

The sequencing here drew on CD4+ T cells from blood, cultured in vitro, taken about 7 months after SARS-CoV-2 vaccination. This chain joins TRBV20-1 and TRBJ2-3, with D unclear. This clonotype was obtained from a human donor who had recovered from COVID-19. The CDR3 protein is CSANLGRPQYF. The CDR3, as DNA: TGCAGTGCTAATTTAGGAAGGCCGCAGTATTTT.